A single sample is the source of the 5 T cell receptor beta chains below, sequenced in a study of T-cell reconstitution after alpha-beta-depleted transplantation in children. Unique molecular identifiers were used to barcode this TCRbeta library. A single record per CDR3 protein comes from TCRdb applying MiXCR to the PCR reads. Altogether 70,000 to 95,000 distinct CDR3 sequences are present, less than 20% being singletons, with the ten largest covering 15% to 20%. The sequenced sample was PBMCs, mostly from graft donor cells, obtained 180 days after TCRalphabeta/CD19-depleted stem cell transplant. The receptors were gathered from a male patient between 2 and 10 years old who had a stem cell transplant for acute lymphoblastic leukemia, so the T cells may come from the graft donor.

J is TRBJ2-7 and V is TRBV7-2; D is unclear. Germline CDR1 and CDR2: SGHTA and FQGNSA. This CDR3 spans 14 amino acids. V gave up 0 bases and J gave up 4 bases, with 10 bases separating them. CDR3 sequence: CASSLAGSRYEQYF. CDR3 nucleotide sequence: TGTGCCAGCAGCTTAGCGGGAAGTAGGTACGAGCAGTACTTC.

CDR3 coding DNA: TGTGCCAGCAGCTCTCCACGGGCGGGGGATTACAATGAGCAGTTCTTC. Translation: CASSSPRAGDYNEQFF. J is TRBJ2-1 and V is TRBV11-2; 7 bases line up with TRBD2. The CDR3 sequence is 16 residues long. The J segment lost 4 bases and the V segment lost 4 bases, leaving 10 bases of the junction unmatched. In germline, CDR1 is SGHAT, CDR2 FQNNGV.

J is TRBJ2-7 and V is TRBV7-6; D might be TRBD2 (7 bases). CDR3 length equals 14 residues. The ends were cut back, 4 bases at V and 3 bases at J, with 13 bases in the middle. Germline V CDR1 and CDR2: SGHVS, FNYEAQ. The CDR3 loop is CASSSNGGLYEQYF. For the CDR3, the DNA is TGTGCCAGCAGCTCAAACGGGGGGCTCTACGAGCAGTACTTC.

This clonotype was observed a few times. This chain joins TRBV5-1 and TRBJ1-1; 11 bases are a match to TRBD1. CDR1 and CDR2 from the germline V gene are SGHRS and YFSETQ. CDR3 size: 15 residues. V was pared by 0 bases and J by 5 bases, with 3 bases of the junction left unmatched. CDR3 sequence reads: CASSLAGQGGTEAFF. CDR3 DNA sequence: TGCGCCAGCAGCTTGGCGGGACAGGGGGGGACTGAAGCTTTCTTT.

This clonotype was picked up a small number of times. This rearrangement joins TRBV20-1 to TRBJ2-1, with 14 bases lining up with TRBD2. The germline V gene has CDR1 DFQATT and CDR2 SNEGSKA (reference sequence). This CDR3 has 19 residues. The V segment lost 5 bases and the J segment 0 bases; nucleotides outside the gene matches: 12. The CDR3, as DNA: TGCAGTGCTGCCCCCGAGGGACTAGCGGGGGAGAGCTCCTACAATGAGCAGTTCTTC. Residues: CSAAPEGLAGESSYNEQFF.